This TCR beta chain was identified during a study of response to subunit inactivated influenza vaccine. Study outcomes and limitations: Every seasonal influenza vaccination brings in few new T cells, the authors suggested.

Worth noting for this clonotype: The antigen is not known.

V dropped 2 bases and J dropped 7 bases, with 7 bases sitting between them. CDR3 length: 12 residues. Germline assignment: CDR1 MNHEY and CDR2 SMNVEV (reference sequence). Each CDR3 protein is one row after TCRdb ran MiXCR on the RT-PCR reads. Of some 600,000 distinct CDR3 sequences in the sample, roughly 15% were seen once. The V and J genes are TRBV27 and TRBJ2-3, with a weak D call TRBD2 (5 bases). The sequence was obtained from a man aged 50 to 60 who received an inactivated influenza vaccine. The sequenced sample was PBMCs from blood, obtained 14 days before vaccination. The CDR3: CASSLEGNTQYF. The CDR3 DNA is TGTGCCAGCAGTTTAGAGGGTAATACGCAGTATTTT.